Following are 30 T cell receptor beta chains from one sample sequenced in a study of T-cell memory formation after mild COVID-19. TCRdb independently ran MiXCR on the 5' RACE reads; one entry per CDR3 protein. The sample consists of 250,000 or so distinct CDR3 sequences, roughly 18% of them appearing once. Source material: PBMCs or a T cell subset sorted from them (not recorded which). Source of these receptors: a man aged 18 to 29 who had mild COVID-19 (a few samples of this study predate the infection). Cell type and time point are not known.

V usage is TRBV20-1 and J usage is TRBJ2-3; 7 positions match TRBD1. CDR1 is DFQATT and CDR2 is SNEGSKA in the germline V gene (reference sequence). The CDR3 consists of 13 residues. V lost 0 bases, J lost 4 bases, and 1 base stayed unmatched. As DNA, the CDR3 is TGCAGTGCTAGAGACAGGGGGTCAGATACGCAGTATTTT. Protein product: CSARDRGSDTQYF.

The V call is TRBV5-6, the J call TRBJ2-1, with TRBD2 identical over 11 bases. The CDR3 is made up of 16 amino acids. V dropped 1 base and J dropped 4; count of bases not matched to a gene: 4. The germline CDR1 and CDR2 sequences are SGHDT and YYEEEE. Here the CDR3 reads CASSLPGLAAYNEQFF. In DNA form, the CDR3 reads TGTGCCAGCAGCTTGCCGGGACTAGCGGCTTACAATGAGCAGTTCTTC.

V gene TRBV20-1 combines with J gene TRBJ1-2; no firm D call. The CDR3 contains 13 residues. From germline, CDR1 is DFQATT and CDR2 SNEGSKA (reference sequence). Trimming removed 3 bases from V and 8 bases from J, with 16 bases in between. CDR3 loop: CSARSSSLTGYTF. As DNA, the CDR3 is TGCAGTGCTAGGAGTAGTTCCTTAACCGGCTACACCTTC.

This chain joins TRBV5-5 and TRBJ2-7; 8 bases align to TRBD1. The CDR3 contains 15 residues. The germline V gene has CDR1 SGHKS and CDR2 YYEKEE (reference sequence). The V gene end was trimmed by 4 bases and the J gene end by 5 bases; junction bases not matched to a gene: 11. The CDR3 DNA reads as TGTGCCAGCAGCGTCGACAGGGGAAGTCGAGACGAGCAGTACTTC. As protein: CASSVDRGSRDEQYF.

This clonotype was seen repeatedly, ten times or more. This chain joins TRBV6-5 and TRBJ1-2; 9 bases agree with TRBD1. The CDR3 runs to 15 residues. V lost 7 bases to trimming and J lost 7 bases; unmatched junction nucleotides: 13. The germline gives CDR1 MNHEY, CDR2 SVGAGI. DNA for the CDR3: TGTGCCAGCAAATCCGGGACAGGGTTCCAGGGTGGCTACACCTTC. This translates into CASKSGTGFQGGYTF.

DNA for the CDR3: TGTGCCAGCAGCCCCCCACAGGTCTACGAGCAGTACGTC. Protein product: CASSPPQVYEQYV. The chain has TRBV2 and TRBJ2-7; tentatively, D is TRBD1 (5 bases). V was shortened by 6 bases and J by 3 bases, with 12 bases between the two germline ends. CDR1 and CDR2 (germline): SNHLY, FYNNEI. The CDR3 spans 13 residues.

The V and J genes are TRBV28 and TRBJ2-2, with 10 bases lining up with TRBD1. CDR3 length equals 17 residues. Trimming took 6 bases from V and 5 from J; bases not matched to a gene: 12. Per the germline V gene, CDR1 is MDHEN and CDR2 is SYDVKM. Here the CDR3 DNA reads TGTGCCAGCAGCAGCCGGGACAGGGGATGGCGGACCGGGGAGCTGTTTTTT. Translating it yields CASSSRDRGWRTGELFF.

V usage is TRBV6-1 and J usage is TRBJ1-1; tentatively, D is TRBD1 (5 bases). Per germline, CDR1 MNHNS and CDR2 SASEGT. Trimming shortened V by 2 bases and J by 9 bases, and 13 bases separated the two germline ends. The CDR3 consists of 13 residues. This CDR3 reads CASSELGVEQAFF. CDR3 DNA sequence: TGTGCCAGCAGTGAATTAGGGGTTGAACAAGCTTTCTTT.

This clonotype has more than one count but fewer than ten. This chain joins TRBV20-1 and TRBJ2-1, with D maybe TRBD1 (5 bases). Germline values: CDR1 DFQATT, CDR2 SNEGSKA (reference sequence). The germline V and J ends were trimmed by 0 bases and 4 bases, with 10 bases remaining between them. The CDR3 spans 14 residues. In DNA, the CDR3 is TGCAGTGCTAGAGAAGGGGTTCCGTACAATGAGCAGTTCTTC. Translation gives CSAREGVPYNEQFF.

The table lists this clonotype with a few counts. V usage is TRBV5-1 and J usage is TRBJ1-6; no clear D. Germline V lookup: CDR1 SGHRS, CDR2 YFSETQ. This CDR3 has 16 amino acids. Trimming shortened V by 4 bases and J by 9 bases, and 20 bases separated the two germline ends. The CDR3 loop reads CASSESIEVSSSPLHF. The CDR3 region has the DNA TGCGCCAGCAGCGAGAGTATCGAGGTCTCTAGTTCACCCCTCCACTTT.

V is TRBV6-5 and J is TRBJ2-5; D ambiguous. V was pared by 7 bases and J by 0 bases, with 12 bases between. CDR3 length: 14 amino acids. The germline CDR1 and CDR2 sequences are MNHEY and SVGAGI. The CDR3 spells CASKQTPDQETQYF. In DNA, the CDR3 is TGTGCCAGCAAACAGACGCCGGACCAAGAGACCCAGTACTTC.

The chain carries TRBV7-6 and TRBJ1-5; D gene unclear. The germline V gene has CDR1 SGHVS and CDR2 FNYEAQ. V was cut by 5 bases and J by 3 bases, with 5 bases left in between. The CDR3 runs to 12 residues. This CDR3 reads CASSAYNQPQHF. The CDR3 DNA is TGTGCCAGCAGCGCATACAATCAGCCCCAGCATTTT.

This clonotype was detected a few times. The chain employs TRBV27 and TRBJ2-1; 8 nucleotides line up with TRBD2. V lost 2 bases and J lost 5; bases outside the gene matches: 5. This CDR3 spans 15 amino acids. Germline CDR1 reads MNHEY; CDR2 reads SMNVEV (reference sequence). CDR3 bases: TGTGCCAGCAGTTTAGGTCTAGCGGGCCACAATGAGCAGTTCTTC. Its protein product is CASSLGLAGHNEQFF.

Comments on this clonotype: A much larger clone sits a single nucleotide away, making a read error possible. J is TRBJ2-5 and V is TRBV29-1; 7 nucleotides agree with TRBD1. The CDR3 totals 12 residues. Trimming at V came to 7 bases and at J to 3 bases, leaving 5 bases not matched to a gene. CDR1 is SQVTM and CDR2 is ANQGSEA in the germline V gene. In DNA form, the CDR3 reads TGCAGCGACGGACAGGATAAAGAGACCCAGTACTTC. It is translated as CSDGQDKETQYF.

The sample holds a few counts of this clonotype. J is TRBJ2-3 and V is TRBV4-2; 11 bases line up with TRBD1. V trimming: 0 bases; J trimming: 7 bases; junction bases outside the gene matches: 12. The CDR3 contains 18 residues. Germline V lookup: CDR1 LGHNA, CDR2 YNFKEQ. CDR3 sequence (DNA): TGTGCCAGCAGCCAAGAAATTCAAGGACAGGGGGCGCGGAATACGCAGTATTTT. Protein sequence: CASSQEIQGQGARNTQYF.

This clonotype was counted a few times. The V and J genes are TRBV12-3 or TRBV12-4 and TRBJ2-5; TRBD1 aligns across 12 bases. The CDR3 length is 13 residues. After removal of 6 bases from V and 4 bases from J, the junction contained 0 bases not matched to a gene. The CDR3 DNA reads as TGTGCCAGCAGGGGACAGGGGGCAGAGACCCAGTACTTC. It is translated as CASRGQGAETQYF.

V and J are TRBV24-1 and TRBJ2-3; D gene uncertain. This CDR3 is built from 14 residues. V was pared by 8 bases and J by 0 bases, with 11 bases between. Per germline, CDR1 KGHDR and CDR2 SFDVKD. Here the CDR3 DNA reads TGTGCCACCACCGGGTTCGGCAGCACAGATACGCAGTATTTT. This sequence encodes CATTGFGSTDTQYF.

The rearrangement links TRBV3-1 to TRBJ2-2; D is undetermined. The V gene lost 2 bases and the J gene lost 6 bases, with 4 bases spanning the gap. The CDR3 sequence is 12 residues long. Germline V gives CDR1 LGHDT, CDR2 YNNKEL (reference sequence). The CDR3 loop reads CASSQIAGELFF. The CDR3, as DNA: TGTGCCAGCAGCCAAATTGCCGGGGAGCTGTTTTTT.

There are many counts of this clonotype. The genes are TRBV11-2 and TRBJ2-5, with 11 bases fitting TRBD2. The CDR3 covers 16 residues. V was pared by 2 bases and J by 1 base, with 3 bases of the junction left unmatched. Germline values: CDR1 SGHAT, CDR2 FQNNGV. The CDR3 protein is CASSLSLAGGQETQYF. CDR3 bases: TGTGCCAGCAGCTTATCGCTAGCGGGGGGCCAAGAGACCCAGTACTTC.

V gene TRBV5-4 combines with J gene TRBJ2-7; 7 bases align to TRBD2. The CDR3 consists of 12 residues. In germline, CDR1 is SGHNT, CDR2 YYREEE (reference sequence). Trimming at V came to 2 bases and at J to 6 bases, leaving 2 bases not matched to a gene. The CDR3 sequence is CASSFSSGEQYV. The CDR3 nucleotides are TGTGCCAGCAGCTTCTCTAGCGGCGAGCAGTACGTC.

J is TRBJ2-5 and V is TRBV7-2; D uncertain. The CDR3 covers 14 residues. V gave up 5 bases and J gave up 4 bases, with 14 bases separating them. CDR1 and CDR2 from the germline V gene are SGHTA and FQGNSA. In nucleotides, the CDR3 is TGTGCCAGCAGCCCGGATTTGTTGGTAGAGACCCAGTACTTC. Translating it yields CASSPDLLVETQYF. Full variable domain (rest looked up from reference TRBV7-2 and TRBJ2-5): GAGVSQSPSNKVTEKGKDVELRCDPISGHTALYWYRQSLGQGLEFLIYFQGNSAPDKSGLPSDRFSAERTGGSVSTLTIQRTQQEDSAVYLCASSPDLLVETQYFGPGTRLLVL.

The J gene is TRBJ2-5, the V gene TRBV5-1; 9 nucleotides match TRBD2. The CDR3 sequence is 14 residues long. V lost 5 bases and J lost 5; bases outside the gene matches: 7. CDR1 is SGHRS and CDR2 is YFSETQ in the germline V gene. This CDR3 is CASSNPSGEETQYF. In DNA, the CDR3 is TGCGCCAGCAGTAACCCTAGCGGGGAGGAGACCCAGTACTTC. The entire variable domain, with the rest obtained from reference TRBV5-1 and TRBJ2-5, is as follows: KAGVTQTPRYLIKTRGQQVTLSCSPISGHRSVSWYQQTPGQGLQFLFEYFSETQRNKGNFPGRFSGRQFSNSRSEMNVSTLELGDSALYLCASSNPSGEETQYFGPGTRLLVL.

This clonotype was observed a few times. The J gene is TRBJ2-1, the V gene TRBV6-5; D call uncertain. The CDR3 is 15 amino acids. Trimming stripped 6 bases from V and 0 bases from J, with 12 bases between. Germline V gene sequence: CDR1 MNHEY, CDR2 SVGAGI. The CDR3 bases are TGTGCCAGCAGAGCCCAAAGGAGCTCCTACAATGAGCAGTTCTTC. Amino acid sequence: CASRAQRSSYNEQFF.

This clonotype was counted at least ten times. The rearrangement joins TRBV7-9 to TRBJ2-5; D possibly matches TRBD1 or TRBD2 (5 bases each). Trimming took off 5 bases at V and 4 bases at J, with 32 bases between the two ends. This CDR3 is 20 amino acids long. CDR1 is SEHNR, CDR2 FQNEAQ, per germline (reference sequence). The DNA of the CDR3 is TGTGCCAGCAGCACCTTAGCGAGGGGCCTATACGTGGAGGTGCGAGAGACCCAGTACTTC. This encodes CASSTLARGLYVEVRETQYF.

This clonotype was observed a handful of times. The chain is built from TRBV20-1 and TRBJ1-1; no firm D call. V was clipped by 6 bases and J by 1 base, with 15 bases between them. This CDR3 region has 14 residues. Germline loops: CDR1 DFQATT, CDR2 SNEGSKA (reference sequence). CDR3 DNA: TGCAGTGCGAGAAGACCTACGGGGAACACTGAAGCTTTCTTT. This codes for CSARRPTGNTEAFF.

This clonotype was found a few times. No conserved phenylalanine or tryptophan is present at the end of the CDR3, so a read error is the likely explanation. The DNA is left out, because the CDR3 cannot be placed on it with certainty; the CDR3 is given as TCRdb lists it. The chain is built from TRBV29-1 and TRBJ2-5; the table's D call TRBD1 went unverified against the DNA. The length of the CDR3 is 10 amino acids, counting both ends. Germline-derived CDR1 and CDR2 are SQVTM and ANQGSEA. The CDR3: CSVEDGTGEL.

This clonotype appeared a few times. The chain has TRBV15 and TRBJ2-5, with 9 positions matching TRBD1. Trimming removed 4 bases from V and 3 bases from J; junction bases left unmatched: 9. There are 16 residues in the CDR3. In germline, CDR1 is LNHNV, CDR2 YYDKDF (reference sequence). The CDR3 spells CATSTGTGLGEETQYF. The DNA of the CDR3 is TGTGCCACCAGCACCGGGACAGGGCTGGGGGAAGAGACCCAGTACTTC.

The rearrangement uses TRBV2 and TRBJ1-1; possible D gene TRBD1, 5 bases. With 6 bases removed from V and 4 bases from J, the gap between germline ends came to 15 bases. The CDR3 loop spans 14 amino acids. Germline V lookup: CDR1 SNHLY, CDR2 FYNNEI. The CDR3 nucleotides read TGTGCCAGCAGGGACGCGGCAGGGAGCACTGAAGCTTTCTTT. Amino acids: CASRDAAGSTEAFF.

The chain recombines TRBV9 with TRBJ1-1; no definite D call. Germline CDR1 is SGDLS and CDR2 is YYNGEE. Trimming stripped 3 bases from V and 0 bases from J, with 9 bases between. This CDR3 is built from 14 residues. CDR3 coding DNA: TGTGCCAGCAGCGGACCCTCAATGAACACTGAAGCTTTCTTT. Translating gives CASSGPSMNTEAFF.

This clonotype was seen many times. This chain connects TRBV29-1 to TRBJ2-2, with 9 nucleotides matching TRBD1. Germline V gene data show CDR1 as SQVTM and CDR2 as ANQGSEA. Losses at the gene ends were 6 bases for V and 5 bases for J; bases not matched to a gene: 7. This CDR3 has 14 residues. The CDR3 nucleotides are TGCAGCGTGCCCGGGACAGGGAAAACCGGGGAGCTGTTTTTT. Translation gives CSVPGTGKTGELFF.